Presented here are 21 T cell receptor beta chains from one specimen sequenced in a study of control samples from healthy donors and cancer patients. Some clones are missing from TCRdb's copy, which holds only in-frame ones; the method was immunoSEQ multiplex PCR. The sample carries 150,000 or so clones, almost 90% recorded once. Source material: blood. These receptors were taken from a woman aged 25 to 45 in good health.

The chain carries TRBV6-1 and TRBJ2-7; no definite D call. The CDR3 spans 13 residues. Germline V lookup: CDR1 MNHNS, CDR2 SASEGT. V lost 2 bases, J lost 1 base, and 6 bases lay in between. The CDR3 loop is CASSENESYEQYV. The DNA of the CDR3 is TGTGCCAGCAGTGAAAATGAGTCCTACGAGCAGTACGTC.

The chain is built from TRBV29-1 and TRBJ1-1; D gene uncertain. Germline values: CDR1 SQVTM, CDR2 ANQGSEA. CDR3 length: 13 residues. The CDR3 here is CSTTNSDAVSAFF. The DNA for the CDR3 is TGCAGTACCACAAATTCGGACGCGGTCAGTGCTTTCTTT. The complete variable domain, with remaining parts taken from reference TRBV29-1 and TRBJ1-1, reads SAVISQKPSRDICQRGTSLTIQCQVDSQVTMMFWYRQQPGQSLTLIATANQGSEATYESGFVIDKFPISRPNLTFSTLTVSNMSPEDSSIYLCSTTNSDAVSAFFGQGTRLTVV.

The chain employs TRBV9 and TRBJ2-2; 8 positions agree with TRBD2. The junction had 5 bases not matched to a gene; V was cut back by 0 bases and J by 4 bases. Germline CDR1 SGDLS, CDR2 YYNGEE. This CDR3 comprises 16 residues. The CDR3 DNA sequence: TGTGCCAGCAGCGTAGACCCAGCGGGAGTCACCGGGGAGCTGTTTTTT. This codes for CASSVDPAGVTGELFF.

The chain joins TRBV5-4 to TRBJ2-5; D is possibly TRBD2 (6 bases). The length of the CDR3 is 15 residues. Germline values: CDR1 SGHNT, CDR2 YYREEE (reference sequence). V was pared by 1 base and J by 5 bases, with 15 bases between. In nucleotides, the CDR3 is TGTGCCAGCAGCTTGAATGCCAGGGCGGGGGAGACCCAGTACTTC. It specifies CASSLNARAGETQYF.

V is TRBV5-1 and J is TRBJ2-1; 12 nucleotides agree with TRBD2. V lost 4 bases to trimming and J lost 6 bases; unmatched junction nucleotides: 2. CDR3 length: 14 residues. CDR1 is SGHRS, CDR2 YFSETQ, per germline. The CDR3 protein is CASSEGLAGNEQFF. The CDR3 region has the DNA TGCGCCAGCAGCGAGGGACTAGCGGGCAATGAGCAGTTCTTC.

The chain carries TRBV3-1 (or the pseudogene TRBV3-2) and TRBJ2-1; 7 nucleotides match TRBD2. The V gene's germline CDR1 is LGHDT and CDR2 YNNKEL (reference sequence). J lost 8 bases, V lost 3 bases, and 4 bases had no gene match. The CDR3 spans 13 residues. Here the CDR3 DNA reads TGTGCCAGCAGCCATAAGCGGGGTGATGAGCAGTTCTTC. It encodes CASSHKRGDEQFF.

CDR3 residues: CASSLGPGQNYGYTF. DNA for the CDR3: TGCGCCAGCAGCCTAGGCCCAGGGCAGAACTATGGCTACACCTTC. The V gene is TRBV5-1, the J gene TRBJ1-2; D might be TRBD1 (5 bases). Germline CDR1 is SGHRS and CDR2 is YFSETQ. V gave up 4 bases and J gave up 2 bases, with 15 bases separating them. CDR3 length: 15 residues. Together with reference TRBV5-1 and TRBJ1-2, the CDR3 gives the full variable domain: KAGVTQTPRYLIKTRGQQVTLSCSPISGHRSVSWYQQTPGQGLQFLFEYFSETQRNKGNFPGRFSGRQFSNSRSEMNVSTLELGDSALYLCASSLGPGQNYGYTFGSGTRLTVV.

The chain employs TRBV3-1 (or the pseudogene TRBV3-2) and TRBJ1-4; the match to TRBD1 covers 8 bases. With V trimmed by 0 bases and J by 8 bases, 8 bases remained unmatched. This CDR3 is 16 amino acids long. Looked up from germline, CDR1 is LGHDT and CDR2 is YNNKEL (reference sequence). Here the CDR3 reads CASSQDRTGRREKLFF. Here the CDR3 DNA reads TGTGCCAGCAGCCAAGATAGGACAGGGCGGAGGGAAAAACTGTTTTTT.

The chain links TRBV5-4 to TRBJ2-5; the match to TRBD2 covers 7 bases. J lost 4 bases, V lost 0 bases, and 9 bases had no gene match. The CDR3 has 16 residues. CDR1 SGHNT and CDR2 YYREEE come from the germline V gene (reference sequence). The CDR3 nucleotides are TGTGCCAGCAGCTTGGCCGGGGGAGGGATTGGAGAGACCCAGTACTTC. This encodes CASSLAGGGIGETQYF.

The J gene is TRBJ1-1, the V gene TRBV6-4, with 7 bases fitting TRBD1. The germline V gene encodes CDR1 MRHNA and CDR2 SNTAGT. J gave up 8 bases and V 2 bases, and 2 bases lay outside the gene matches. The CDR3 has 12 residues. The DNA of the CDR3 is TGTGCCAGCAGTGACGGGACAGTAGAAGCTTTCTTT. It translates to CASSDGTVEAFF.

V usage is TRBV4-1 and J usage is TRBJ1-5, with 7 nucleotides matching TRBD1. Unmatched junction bases numbered 8, after V lost 1 base and J lost 2 bases. The CDR3 extends over 17 amino acids. Looked up from germline, CDR1 is MGHRA and CDR2 is YSYEKL. The CDR3 nucleotides are TGCGCCAGCAGCCAAGGTGCAGGGGGATTGGGCAATCAGCCCCAGCATTTT. Translating it yields CASSQGAGGLGNQPQHF.

The chain recombines TRBV3-1 (or the pseudogene TRBV3-2) with TRBJ2-5; 7 nucleotides agree with TRBD2. Germline V gene lookup returns CDR1 LGHDT and CDR2 YNNKEL (reference sequence). V lost 1 base to trimming and J lost 5 bases; unmatched junction nucleotides: 7. The CDR3 covers 15 residues. The CDR3 reads CASSQGSGRGETQYF. DNA for the CDR3: TGTGCCAGCAGCCAAGGGAGCGGGCGGGGGGAGACCCAGTACTTC.

The chain carries TRBV11-2 and TRBJ2-5; D is unresolved. Germline CDR1 reads SGHAT; CDR2 reads FQNNGV. The CDR3 sequence is 13 residues long. V was trimmed by 0 bases and J by 13 bases, leaving 15 bases between them. CDR3 DNA: TGTGCCAGCAGCTTAGAGGCAGCGTTAAACCTGTACTTC. It translates to CASSLEAALNLYF.

This rearrangement joins TRBV9 to TRBJ2-3; possibly TRBD2 for D (6 bases). CDR1 is SGDLS and CDR2 is YYNGEE in the germline V gene. V lost 0 bases to trimming and J lost 3 bases, with 14 bases between them. The CDR3 extends over 16 amino acids. As DNA, the CDR3 is TGTGCCAGCAGCGTAGAGGCAGGGAGGATAACAGATACGCAGTATTTT. Encoded protein: CASSVEAGRITDTQYF.

The chain links TRBV6-5 to TRBJ1-5; D unresolved. Germline CDR1 reads MNHEY; CDR2 reads SVGAGI. V was shortened by 5 bases and J by 5 bases, with 7 bases between the two germline ends. The CDR3 loop spans 12 amino acids. The CDR3 here is CASSRWDQPQHF. The CDR3, as DNA: TGTGCCAGCAGTAGATGGGATCAGCCCCAGCATTTT.

Here the CDR3 reads CASSKDGVSDTQYF. The CDR3, as DNA: TGCGCCAGCAGCAAAGACGGTGTGAGTGATACGCAGTATTTT. J is TRBJ2-3 and V is TRBV5-1, with D hard to call. Trimming took off 4 bases at V and 6 bases at J, with 15 bases between the two ends. The CDR3 covers 14 residues. CDR1 is SGHRS, CDR2 YFSETQ, per germline. Filled out from reference TRBV5-1 and TRBJ2-3, the complete variable domain reads KAGVTQTPRYLIKTRGQQVTLSCSPISGHRSVSWYQQTPGQGLQFLFEYFSETQRNKGNFPGRFSGRQFSNSRSEMNVSTLELGDSALYLCASSKDGVSDTQYFGPGTRLTVL.

The chain employs TRBV5-6 and TRBJ1-5, with D possibly being TRBD1 (6 bases). The germline V and J ends were trimmed by 0 bases and 5 bases, with 21 bases remaining between them. The CDR3 covers 18 residues. The germline V gene has CDR1 SGHDT and CDR2 YYEEEE. CDR3 coding DNA: TGTGCCAGCAGCTTGGCCGTGGGGGGCGCAGTACGGTATCAGCCCCAGCATTTT. Its protein is CASSLAVGGAVRYQPQHF.

The rearrangement joins TRBV20-1 to TRBJ1-1; D unresolved. The V end lost 3 bases, the J end lost 3 bases, and 8 bases lay between the germline ends. The CDR3 runs to 12 residues. Germline V gene sequence: CDR1 DFQATT, CDR2 SNEGSKA (reference sequence). The CDR3 sequence is CSASVQYTEAFF. DNA of the CDR3: TGCAGTGCTAGTGTACAATACACTGAAGCTTTCTTT.

V and J are TRBV28 and TRBJ1-5; TRBD1 is a possible D gene (5 bases). V was shortened by 6 bases and J by 0 bases, with 15 bases between the two germline ends. The germline V gene encodes CDR1 MDHEN and CDR2 SYDVKM. The CDR3 length is 16 residues. The CDR3 nucleotides read TGTGCCAGCAGGATAGGCGGGACGGTTAGCAATCAGCCCCAGCATTTT. The encoded protein is CASRIGGTVSNQPQHF.

The chain links TRBV4-1 to TRBJ1-6; no definite D call. The CDR3 runs 16 residues. The V gene lost 0 bases and the J gene lost 7 bases, with 13 bases spanning the gap. The germline CDR1 and CDR2 sequences are MGHRA and YSYEKL. CDR3 bases: TGCGCCAGCAGCCAAGAGGGTTCGATAGGCAATTCACCCCTCCACTTT. Encoded protein: CASSQEGSIGNSPLHF.

V usage is TRBV5-8 and J usage is TRBJ1-4, with a tentative D call TRBD1 (5 bases). The germline V gene has CDR1 SGHTS and CDR2 YDEGEE. V lost 0 bases, J lost 8 bases, and 17 bases lay in between. This CDR3 is 16 amino acids long. CDR3 nucleotide sequence: TGTGCCAGCAGCTTGGGGGCACGAGGGGTCGGGGAAAAACTGTTTTTT. This codes for CASSLGARGVGEKLFF.